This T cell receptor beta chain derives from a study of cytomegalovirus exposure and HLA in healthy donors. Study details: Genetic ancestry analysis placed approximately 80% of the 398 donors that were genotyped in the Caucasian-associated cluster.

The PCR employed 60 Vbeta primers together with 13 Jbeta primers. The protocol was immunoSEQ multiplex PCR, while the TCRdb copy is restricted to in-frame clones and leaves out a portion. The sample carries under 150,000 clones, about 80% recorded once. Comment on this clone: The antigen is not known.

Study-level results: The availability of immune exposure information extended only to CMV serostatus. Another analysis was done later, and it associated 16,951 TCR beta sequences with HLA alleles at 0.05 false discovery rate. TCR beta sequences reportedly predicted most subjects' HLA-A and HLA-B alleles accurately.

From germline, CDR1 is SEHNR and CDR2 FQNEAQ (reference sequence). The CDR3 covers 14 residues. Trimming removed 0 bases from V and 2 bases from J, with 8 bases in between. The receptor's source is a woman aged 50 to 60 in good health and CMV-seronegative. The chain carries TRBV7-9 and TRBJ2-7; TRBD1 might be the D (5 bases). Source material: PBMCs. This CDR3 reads CASSLAVTAYEQYV. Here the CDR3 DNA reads TGTGCCAGCAGCTTAGCTGTGACAGCCTACGAGCAGTACGTC.